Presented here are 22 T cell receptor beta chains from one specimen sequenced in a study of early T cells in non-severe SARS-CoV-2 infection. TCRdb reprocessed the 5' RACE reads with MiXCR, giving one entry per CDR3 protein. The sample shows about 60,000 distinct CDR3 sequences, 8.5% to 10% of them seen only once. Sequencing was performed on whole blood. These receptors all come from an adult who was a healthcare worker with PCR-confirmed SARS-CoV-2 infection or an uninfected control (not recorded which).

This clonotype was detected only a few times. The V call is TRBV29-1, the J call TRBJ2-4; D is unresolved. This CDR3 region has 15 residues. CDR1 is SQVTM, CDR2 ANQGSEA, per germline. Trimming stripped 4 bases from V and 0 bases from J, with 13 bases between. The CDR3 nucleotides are TGCAGCGTTGTGGTCGGTAATCTAGCCAAAAACATTCAGTACTTC. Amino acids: CSVVVGNLAKNIQYF.

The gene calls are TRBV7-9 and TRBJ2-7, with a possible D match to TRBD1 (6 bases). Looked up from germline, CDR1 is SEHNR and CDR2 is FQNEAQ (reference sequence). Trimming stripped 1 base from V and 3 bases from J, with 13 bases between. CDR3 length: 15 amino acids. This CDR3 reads CASSLEDSSNYEQYF. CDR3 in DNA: TGTGCCAGCAGCTTAGAGGACAGTTCCAACTACGAGCAGTACTTC.

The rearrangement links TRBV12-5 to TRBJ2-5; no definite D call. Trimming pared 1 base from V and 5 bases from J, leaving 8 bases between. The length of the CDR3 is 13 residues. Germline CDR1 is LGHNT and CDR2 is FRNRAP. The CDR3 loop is CASGLGLAETQYF. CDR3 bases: TGTGCTAGTGGTTTGGGACTTGCGGAGACCCAGTACTTC.

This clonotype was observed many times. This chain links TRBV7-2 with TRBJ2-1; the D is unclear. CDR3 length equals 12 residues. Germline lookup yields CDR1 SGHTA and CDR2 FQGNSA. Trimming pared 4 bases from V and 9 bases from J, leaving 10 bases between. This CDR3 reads CASSSTVAEQFF. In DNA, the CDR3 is TGTGCCAGCAGCTCCACGGTTGCTGAGCAGTTCTTC.

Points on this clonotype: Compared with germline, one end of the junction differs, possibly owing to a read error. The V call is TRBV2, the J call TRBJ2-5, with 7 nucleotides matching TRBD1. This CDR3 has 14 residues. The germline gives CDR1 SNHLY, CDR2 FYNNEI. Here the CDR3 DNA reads TGTGCCAGCAGTTTGAGACAGGGTCAAGTGACCCAGTACTTC. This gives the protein CASSLRQGQVTQYF.

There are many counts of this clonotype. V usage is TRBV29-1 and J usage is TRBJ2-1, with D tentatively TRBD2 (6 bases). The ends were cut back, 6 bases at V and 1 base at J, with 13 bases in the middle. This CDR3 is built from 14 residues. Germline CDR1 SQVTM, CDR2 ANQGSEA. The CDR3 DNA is TGCAGCGTCGGATTGGGAGGATCCTACAATGAGCAGTTCTTC. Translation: CSVGLGGSYNEQFF.

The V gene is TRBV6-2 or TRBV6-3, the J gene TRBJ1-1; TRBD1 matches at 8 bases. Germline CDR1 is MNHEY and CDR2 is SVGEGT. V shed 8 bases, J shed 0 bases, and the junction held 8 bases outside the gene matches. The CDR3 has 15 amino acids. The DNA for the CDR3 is TGTGCCAGCGCCAGACAGGGGAATTTGAACACTGAAGCTTTCTTT. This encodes CASARQGNLNTEAFF.

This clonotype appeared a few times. The CDR3 DNA follows: TGTGCCAGTAGTAAGGGTATGGTTCCTTACGAGCAGTACTTC. Its protein product is CASSKGMVPYEQYF. The chain links TRBV19 to TRBJ2-7; no definite D call. Germline V CDR1 and CDR2: LNHDA, SQIVND (reference sequence). V lost 4 bases and J lost 4, with 14 bases in between. CDR3 length: 14 residues. Full variable domain (rest looked up from reference TRBV19 and TRBJ2-7): DGGITQSPKYLFRKEGQNVTLSCEQNLNHDAMYWYRQDPGQGLRLIYYSQIVNDFQKGDIAEGYSVSREKKESFPLTVTSAQKNPTAFYLCASSKGMVPYEQYFGPGTRLTVT.

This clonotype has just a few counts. CDR3 bases: TGCAGTGCTAGAGACCCGGACTCCGGGACCAAAAACATTCAGTACTTC. Amino acid sequence: CSARDPDSGTKNIQYF. The rearrangement links TRBV20-1 to TRBJ2-4, with D perhaps TRBD2 (5 bases). Germline CDR1 DFQATT, CDR2 SNEGSKA (reference sequence). The V and J ends lost 0 bases and 2 bases respectively, with 14 bases between them. This CDR3 has 16 amino acids.

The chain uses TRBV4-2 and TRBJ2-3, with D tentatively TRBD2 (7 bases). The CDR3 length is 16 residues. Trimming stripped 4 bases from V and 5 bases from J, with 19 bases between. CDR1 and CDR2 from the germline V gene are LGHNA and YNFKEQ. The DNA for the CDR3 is TGTGCCAGCAGCCCGAGGGGGGGGCGGAGCGTAGATACGCAGTATTTT. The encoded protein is CASSPRGGRSVDTQYF.

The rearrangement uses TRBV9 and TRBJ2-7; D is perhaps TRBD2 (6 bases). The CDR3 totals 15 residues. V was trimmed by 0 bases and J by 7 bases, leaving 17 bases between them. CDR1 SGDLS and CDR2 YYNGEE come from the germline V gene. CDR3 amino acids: CASSVDGTQLGEQYF. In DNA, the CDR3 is TGTGCCAGCAGCGTAGACGGGACTCAGCTGGGGGAGCAGTACTTC. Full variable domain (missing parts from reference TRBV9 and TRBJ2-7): DSGVTQTPKHLITATGQRVTLRCSPRSGDLSVYWYQQSLDQGLQFLIQYYNGEERAKGNILERFSAQQFPDLHSELNLSSLELGDSALYFCASSVDGTQLGEQYFGPGTRLTVT.

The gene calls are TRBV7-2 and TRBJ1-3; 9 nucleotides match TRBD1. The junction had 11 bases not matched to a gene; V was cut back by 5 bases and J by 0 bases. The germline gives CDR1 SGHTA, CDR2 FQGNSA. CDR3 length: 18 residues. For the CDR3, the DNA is TGTGCCAGCAGCCTAGAAGGACAGGGGCCGTTCTCTGGAAACACCATATATTTT. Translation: CASSLEGQGPFSGNTIYF.

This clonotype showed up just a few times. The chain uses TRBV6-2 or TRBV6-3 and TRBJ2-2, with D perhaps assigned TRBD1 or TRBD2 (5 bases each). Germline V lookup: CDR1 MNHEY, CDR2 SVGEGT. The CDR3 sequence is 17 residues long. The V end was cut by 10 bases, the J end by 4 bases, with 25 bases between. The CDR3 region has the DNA TGTGCCACTTCATGGCCGGGGCCGGGCAGGGCCACCGGGGAGCTGTTTTTT. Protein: CATSWPGPGRATGELFF.

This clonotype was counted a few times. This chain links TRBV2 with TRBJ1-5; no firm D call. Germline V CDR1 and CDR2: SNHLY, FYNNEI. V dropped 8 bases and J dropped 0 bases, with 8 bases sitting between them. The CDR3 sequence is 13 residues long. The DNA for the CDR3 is TGTGCCAGCCTGAGGGATAGCAATCAGCCCCAGCATTTT. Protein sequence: CASLRDSNQPQHF.

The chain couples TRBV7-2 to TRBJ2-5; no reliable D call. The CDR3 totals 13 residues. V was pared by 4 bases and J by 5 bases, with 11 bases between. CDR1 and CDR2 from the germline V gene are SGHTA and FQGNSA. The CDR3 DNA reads TGTGCCAGCAGCTGGGCGGATTTGGAGACCCAGTACTTC. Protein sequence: CASSWADLETQYF.

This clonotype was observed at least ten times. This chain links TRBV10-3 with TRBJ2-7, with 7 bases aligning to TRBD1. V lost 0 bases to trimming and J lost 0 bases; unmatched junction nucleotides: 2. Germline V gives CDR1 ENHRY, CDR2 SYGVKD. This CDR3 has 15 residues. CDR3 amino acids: CAISESTGSSYEQYF. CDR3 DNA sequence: TGTGCCATCAGTGAGTCGACAGGGAGCTCCTACGAGCAGTACTTC.

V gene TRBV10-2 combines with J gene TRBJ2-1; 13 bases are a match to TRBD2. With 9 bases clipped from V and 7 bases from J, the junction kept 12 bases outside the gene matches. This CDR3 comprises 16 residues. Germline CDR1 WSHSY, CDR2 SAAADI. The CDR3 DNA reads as TGCGCCAGTACACTAGCGGGAGGGCCATCAAAGAATGAGCAGTTCTTC. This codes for CASTLAGGPSKNEQFF.

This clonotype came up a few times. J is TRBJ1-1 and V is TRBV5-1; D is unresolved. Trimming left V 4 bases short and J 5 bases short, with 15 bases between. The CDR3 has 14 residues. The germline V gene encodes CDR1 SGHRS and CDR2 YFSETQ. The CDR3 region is CASSRNSRGTEAFF. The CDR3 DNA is TGCGCCAGCAGCCGGAATTCACGGGGAACTGAAGCTTTCTTT.

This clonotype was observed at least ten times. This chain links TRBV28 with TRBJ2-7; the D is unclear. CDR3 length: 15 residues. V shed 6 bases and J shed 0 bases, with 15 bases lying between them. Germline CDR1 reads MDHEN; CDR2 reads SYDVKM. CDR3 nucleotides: TGTGCCAGCAGAAATGGACGGTACCTCTCCTACGAGCAGTACTTC. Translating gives CASRNGRYLSYEQYF.

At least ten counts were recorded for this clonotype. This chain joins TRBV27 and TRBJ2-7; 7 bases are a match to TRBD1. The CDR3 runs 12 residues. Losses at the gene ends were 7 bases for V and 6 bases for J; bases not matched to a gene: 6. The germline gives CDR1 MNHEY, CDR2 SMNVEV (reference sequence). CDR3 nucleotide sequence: TGTGCCAGCATGAGACAGGGTAGCGAGCAGTACTTC. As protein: CASMRQGSEQYF.

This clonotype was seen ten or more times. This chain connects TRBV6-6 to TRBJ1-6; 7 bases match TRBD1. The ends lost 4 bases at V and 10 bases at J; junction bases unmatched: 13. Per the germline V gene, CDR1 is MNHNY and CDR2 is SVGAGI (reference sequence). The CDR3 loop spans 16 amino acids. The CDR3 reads CASSSDRVKVKSPLHF. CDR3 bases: TGTGCCAGCAGTTCCGACAGGGTTAAGGTGAAATCACCCCTCCACTTT.

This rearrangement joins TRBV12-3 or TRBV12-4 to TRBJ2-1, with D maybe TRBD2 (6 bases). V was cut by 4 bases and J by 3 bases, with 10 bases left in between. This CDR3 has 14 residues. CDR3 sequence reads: CASSYSGGYNEQFF. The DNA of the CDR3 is TGTGCCAGCAGTTATAGCGGAGGCTACAATGAGCAGTTCTTC.